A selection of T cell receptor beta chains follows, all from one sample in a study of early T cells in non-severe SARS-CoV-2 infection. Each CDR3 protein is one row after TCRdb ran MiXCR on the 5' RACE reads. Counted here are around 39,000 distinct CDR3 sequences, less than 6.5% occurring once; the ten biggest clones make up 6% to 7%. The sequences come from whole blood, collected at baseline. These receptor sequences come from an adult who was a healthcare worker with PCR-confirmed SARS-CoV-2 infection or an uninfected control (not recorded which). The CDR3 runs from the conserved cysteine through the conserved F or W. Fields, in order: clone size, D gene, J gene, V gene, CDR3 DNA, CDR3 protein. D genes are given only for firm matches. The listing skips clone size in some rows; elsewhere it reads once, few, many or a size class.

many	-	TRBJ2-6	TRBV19	TGTGCCAGTAGTATCCGGGTCCGGGCTGGGGCCAACGTCCTGACTTTC	CASSIRVRAGANVLTF
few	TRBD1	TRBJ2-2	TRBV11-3	TGTGCCAGCAGCTCCTGGACAGGGGGCCCCGGGGAGCTGTTTTTT	CASSSWTGGPGELFF
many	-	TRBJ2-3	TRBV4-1	TGCGCCAGCAGCCAAATTACCACAGATACGCAGTATTTT	CASSQITTDTQYF
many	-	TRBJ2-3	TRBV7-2	TGTGCCAGCAGCTTATATCTTAGCACAGATACGCAGTATTTT	CASSLYLSTDTQYF
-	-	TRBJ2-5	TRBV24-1	TGTGCCACCAGATTGACAGGCCAAGAGACCCAGTACTTC	CATRLTGQETQYF
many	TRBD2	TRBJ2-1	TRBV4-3	TGCGCCAGCAGCCAAGGCCGGACTAGCGGATACAATGAGCAGTTCTTC	CASSQGRTSGYNEQFF
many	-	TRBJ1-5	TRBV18	TGTGCCAGCTCACGATCCGGGGATCAGCCCCAGCATTTT	CASSRSGDQPQHF
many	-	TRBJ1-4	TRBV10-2	TGCGCCAGCAGTGAACGTTCTTTTGCAACTAATGAAAAACTGTTTTTT	CASSERSFATNEKLFF
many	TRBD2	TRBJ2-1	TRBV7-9	TGTGCCAGCAGCCACCGTTTCAGCGGGAGAAACAATGAGCAGTTCTTC	CASSHRFSGRNNEQFF
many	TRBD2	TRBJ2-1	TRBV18	TGTGCCAGCTCACCACAAGGCGGGAGCTCCTACAATGAGCAGTTCTTC	CASSPQGGSSYNEQFF
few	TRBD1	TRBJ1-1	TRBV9	TGTGCCAGCAGCACCACAGGGGGCACTGAAGCTTTCTTT	CASSTTGGTEAFF
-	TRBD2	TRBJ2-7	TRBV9	TGTGCCAGCAGCGGAACTAGCGGGAGGGCCGGTGAGCAGTACTTC	CASSGTSGRAGEQYF
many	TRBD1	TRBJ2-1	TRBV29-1	TGCAGCGTCGTCCGGGACAGGGGATACAATGAGCAGTTCTTC	CSVVRDRGYNEQFF
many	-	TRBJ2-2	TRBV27	TGTGCCAGCAGTCCACCAATTAAGAACACCGGGGAGCTGTTTTTT	CASSPPIKNTGELFF
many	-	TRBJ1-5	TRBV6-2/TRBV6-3	TGTGCCAGCAGCCTCCGGGGCACCAATCAGCCCCAGCATTTT	CASSLRGTNQPQHF
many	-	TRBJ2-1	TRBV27	TGTGCCAGCAGTTTATCGGGGAACAATGAGCAGTTCTTC	CASSLSGNNEQFF
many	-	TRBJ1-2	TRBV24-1	TGTGCCACCAGTGAATCCTCCCTTCTCGACACCCAAGGGAATGGCTACACCTTC	CATSESSLLDTQGNGYTF
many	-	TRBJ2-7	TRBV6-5	TGTGCCAGCGGAAGATACGAGCAGTACTTC	CASGRYEQYF
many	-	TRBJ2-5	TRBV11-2	TGTGCCAGCAGCCCGGACCCTCTGGAGACCCAGTACTTC	CASSPDPLETQYF
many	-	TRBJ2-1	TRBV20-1	TGCACTCAACCGGGACGGCGACGGAATGAGCAGTTCTTC	CTQPGRRRNEQFF
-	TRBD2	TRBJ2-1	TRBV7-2	TGTGCCAGCACACTAGCGTACAGCTCCTACAATGAGCAGTTCTTC	CASTLAYSSYNEQFF
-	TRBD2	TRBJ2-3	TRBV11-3	TGTGCCAGCAGCTCCACGACGGGACTAGCGCCAGATACGCAGTATTTT	CASSSTTGLAPDTQYF
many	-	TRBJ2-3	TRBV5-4	TGTGCCAGCAGCTTGGGTGGCGGGGCCTCCACAGATACGCAGTATTTT	CASSLGGGASTDTQYF
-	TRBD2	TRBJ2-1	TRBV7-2	TGTGCCAGCAGCTTAGCAGCTAGCGGTTCCTACAATGAGCAGTTCTTC	CASSLAASGSYNEQFF
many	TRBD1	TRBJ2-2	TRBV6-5	TGTGCCAGCAGTCCCCGGACAGGGCTGGTCTCGGGCACCGGGGAGCTGTTTTTT	CASSPRTGLVSGTGELFF
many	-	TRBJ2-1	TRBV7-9	TGTGCCAGCAGCTTAGGGCGGGGGACAAACACCAATGAGCAGTTCTTC	CASSLGRGTNTNEQFF
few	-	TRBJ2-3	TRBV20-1	TGCAGTGCTAGTCGGGGTGGGGGAGCCGATACGCAGTATTTT	CSASRGGGADTQYF
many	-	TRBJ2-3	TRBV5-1	TGCGCCAGCAGTCCGGGATCCGGTATGATGGATACGCAGTATTTT	CASSPGSGMMDTQYF
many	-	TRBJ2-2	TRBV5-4	TGTGCCAGCAGCTTACCCAATACCGGGGAGCTGTTTTTT	CASSLPNTGELFF
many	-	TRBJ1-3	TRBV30	TGTGCCTGGATCGGGACGGCCTTCTCTGGAAACACCATATATTTT	CAWIGTAFSGNTIYF